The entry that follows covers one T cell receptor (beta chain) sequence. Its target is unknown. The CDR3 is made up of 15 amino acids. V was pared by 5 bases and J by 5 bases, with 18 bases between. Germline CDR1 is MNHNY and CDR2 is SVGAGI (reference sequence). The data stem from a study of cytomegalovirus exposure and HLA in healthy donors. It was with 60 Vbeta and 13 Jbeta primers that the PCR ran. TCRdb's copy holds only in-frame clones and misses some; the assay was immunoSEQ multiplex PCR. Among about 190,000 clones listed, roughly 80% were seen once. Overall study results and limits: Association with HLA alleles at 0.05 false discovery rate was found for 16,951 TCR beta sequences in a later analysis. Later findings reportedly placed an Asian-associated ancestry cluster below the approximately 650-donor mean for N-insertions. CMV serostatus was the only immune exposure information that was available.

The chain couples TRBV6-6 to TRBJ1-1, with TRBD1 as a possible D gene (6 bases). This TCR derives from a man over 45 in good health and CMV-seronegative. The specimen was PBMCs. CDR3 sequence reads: CASSPTRQVGTEAFF. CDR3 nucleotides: TGTGCCAGCAGTCCCACCCGACAGGTTGGTACTGAAGCTTTCTTT.